This T cell receptor beta chain derives from a study of identical twins. This CDR3 contains 15 residues. The trim removed 2 bases at V and 4 bases at J, leaving 6 bases unmatched. Germline V gene data show CDR1 as SGHNT and CDR2 as YYREEE (reference sequence). One entry per CDR3 protein results from TCRdb running MiXCR on the 5' RACE reads. Of just over 500,000 distinct CDR3 sequences listed, approximately 22% are singletons. The sample also formed part of further work on T cells expressing NK-cell markers. According to that study: It was from sorted CD3+CD56+NKG2C+, CD3+CD56+NKG2C- and CD3+CD56-NKG2C+ T cells that TCR beta repertoires came. A range of 1.0-7.0% of CD8+ T cells consisted of dominant NKG2C+ clonotypes in more than five donors.

This receptor was identified in a woman aged 18-30 years in good health. The rearrangement uses TRBV5-4 and TRBJ2-3, with TRBD2 matching over 8 bases. Sequencing input: CD4+ T cells sorted from blood. The CDR3 coding sequence is TGTGCCAGCAGCTTAAGGCGGGGGGATTCAGATACGCAGTATTTT. As protein: CASSLRRGDSDTQYF.